Below, one T cell receptor beta chain is given with its context. Its antigen remains unidentified. The data are from a study of shared clonotypes between healthy human individuals. Study context: The study drew on a couple of women and a few men aged 18 to 49 as donors. Each donor had three CD4 naive, three CD4 memory, two CD8 naive and one CD8 memory plate.

Measured with immunoSEQ multiplex PCR; TCRdb has only the in-frame clones, and not every one. Of more than 2 million clones listed, about 95% are singletons. General study findings and limits: Compared with clonotypes that all four donors shared, non-shared clonotypes had lower generation probabilities. Sharing of clonotypes among donors was expected to vary with sequencing depth.

Trimming removed 6 bases from V and 5 bases from J; junction bases left unmatched: 11. There are 15 residues in the CDR3. Germline CDR1 is LNHDA and CDR2 is SQIVND (reference sequence). CD45RO-negative, CCR7-selected cells formed the naive CD8 fraction, which excluded terminally differentiated effector memory CD45RA+ cells. The sequenced material came from naive CD8+ T cells sorted from blood. This chain links TRBV19 with TRBJ1-2, with 8 bases identical to TRBD1. The receptor was isolated from a man between 18 and 29 years old in good health. The CDR3 protein is CASSTPGQEDYGYTF. The DNA of the CDR3 is TGTGCCAGTAGCACACCGGGACAGGAAGATTATGGCTACACCTTC.